Presented here are 11 T cell receptor beta chains from one specimen sequenced in a study of blood T cell repertoires in COVID-19. Profiling relied on immunoSEQ multiplex PCR, and the TCRdb table lists in-frame clones only, not all of them. This table has fewer than 250,000 clones, roughly nine tenths appearing once. Specimen: peripheral blood. Receptor source: a man in his forties with acute or convalescent COVID-19.

V and J are TRBV7-2 and TRBJ1-2; D gene uncertain. This CDR3 spans 12 amino acids. Germline assignment: CDR1 SGHTA and CDR2 FQGNSA. Trimming pared 4 bases from V and 8 bases from J, leaving 11 bases between. In DNA form, the CDR3 reads TGTGCCAGCAGCTCTCGTCTACTAGGCTACACCTTC. It codes for CASSSRLLGYTF. The full variable domain, completed using reference TRBV7-2 and TRBJ1-2, is GAGVSQSPSNKVTEKGKDVELRCDPISGHTALYWYRQSLGQGLEFLIYFQGNSAPDKSGLPSDRFSAERTGGSVSTLTIQRTQQEDSAVYLCASSSRLLGYTFGSGTRLTVV.

The J gene is TRBJ1-4, the V gene TRBV19; D gene unclear. Trimming pared 5 bases from V and 5 bases from J, leaving 9 bases between. The CDR3 totals 13 residues. Looked up from germline, CDR1 is LNHDA and CDR2 is SQIVND (reference sequence). For the CDR3, the DNA is TGTGCCAGTAGTGGAGGGTGGAATGAAAAACTGTTTTTT. It is translated as CASSGGWNEKLFF.

The rearrangement joins TRBV18 to TRBJ1-1; maybe TRBD1 (5 bases). Trimming removed 2 bases from V and 1 base from J, with 8 bases in between. The CDR3 contains 14 residues. The V gene's germline CDR1 is KGHSH and CDR2 LQKENI. This CDR3 reads CASSPGAANTEAFF. Written as DNA, the CDR3 is TGTGCCAGCTCACCAGGGGCGGCGAACACTGAAGCTTTCTTT. Full variable domain (rest looked up from reference TRBV18 and TRBJ1-1): NAGVMQNPRHLVRRRGQEARLRCSPMKGHSHVYWYRQLPEEGLKFMVYLQKENIIDESGMPKERFSAEFPKEGPSILRIQQVVRGDSAAYFCASSPGAANTEAFFGQGTRLTVV.

The chain joins TRBV30 to TRBJ2-7, with 7 nucleotides matching TRBD1. The CDR3 is 14 amino acids. J gave up 4 bases and V 4 bases, and 10 bases lay outside the gene matches. Germline lookup yields CDR1 GTSNPN and CDR2 SVGIG (reference sequence). CDR3 loop: CAWNPTGKGYEQYF. DNA of the CDR3: TGTGCCTGGAATCCGACAGGGAAAGGGTACGAGCAGTACTTC. The complete variable domain, with remaining parts taken from reference TRBV30 and TRBJ2-7, reads SQTIHQWPATLVQPVGSPLSLECTVEGTSNPNLYWYRQAAGRGLQLLFYSVGIGQISSEVPQNLSASRPQDRQFILSSKKLLLSDSGFYLCAWNPTGKGYEQYFGPGTRLTVT.

J is TRBJ2-7 and V is TRBV6-5; 9 bases map to TRBD1. This CDR3 has 13 amino acids. Trimming cost V 10 bases and J 5 bases; bases outside gene matches: 9. CDR1 MNHEY and CDR2 SVGAGI come from the germline V gene. The CDR3 region is CATGDRVSNEQYF. The DNA for the CDR3 is TGTGCCACCGGGGACAGGGTTTCCAACGAGCAGTACTTC.

The CDR3: CASPPLAGGLGEQFF. The DNA of the CDR3 is TGTGCCAGCCCCCCTCTAGCGGGGGGTCTAGGAGAGCAGTTCTTC. J is TRBJ2-1 and V is TRBV2; 11 nucleotides match TRBD2. CDR1 and CDR2 from the germline V gene are SNHLY and FYNNEI. Trimming at V came to 8 bases and at J to 10 bases, leaving 13 bases not matched to a gene. This CDR3 is 15 amino acids long.

The chain uses TRBV7-8 and TRBJ1-5; 8 bases are a match to TRBD1. Germline V gives CDR1 SGHVS, CDR2 FQNEAQ. This CDR3 has 16 amino acids. Germline trimming cut 4 bases from V and 0 bases from J; bases unmatched to any gene: 5. CDR3 residues: CASSSRQGNSNQPQHF. The CDR3, as DNA: TGTGCCAGCAGCTCGAGACAGGGGAATAGCAATCAGCCCCAGCATTTT.

The chain combines TRBV9 with TRBJ2-5; D is uncertain. The CDR3 is made up of 15 amino acids. V shed 4 bases and J shed 5 bases, with 18 bases lying between them. Per the germline V gene, CDR1 is SGDLS and CDR2 is YYNGEE. The CDR3 region is CASSTEGSYGETQYF. CDR3 coding DNA: TGTGCCAGCAGCACAGAAGGCTCCTATGGGGAGACCCAGTACTTC.

In nucleotides, the CDR3 is TGTGCCAGCAGCTTAGCTCAGGGGGCTAGGAACACTGAAGCTTTCTTT. Translating it yields CASSLAQGARNTEAFF. The V call is TRBV7-2, the J call TRBJ1-1; TRBD1 matches 8 bases. Germline loops: CDR1 SGHTA, CDR2 FQGNSA. The CDR3 has 16 amino acids. V shed 0 bases, J shed 1 base, and the junction held 4 bases outside the gene matches. Using reference TRBV7-2 and TRBJ1-1 for the parts outside the CDR3, the full variable domain is GAGVSQSPSNKVTEKGKDVELRCDPISGHTALYWYRQSLGQGLEFLIYFQGNSAPDKSGLPSDRFSAERTGGSVSTLTIQRTQQEDSAVYLCASSLAQGARNTEAFFGQGTRLTVV.

This clone was detected only once. The chain carries TRBV7-2 and TRBJ2-5; 7 nucleotides match TRBD2. This CDR3 has 14 residues. Germline V gene data show CDR1 as SGHTA and CDR2 as FQGNSA. V trimming: 4 bases; J trimming: 3 bases; junction bases outside the gene matches: 5. The CDR3 coding sequence is TGTGCCAGCAGCTCCCTTGCGGGGGAAGAGACCCAGTACTTC. Translating it yields CASSSLAGEETQYF.

The chain combines TRBV28 with TRBJ1-1; D is uncertain. Per germline, CDR1 MDHEN and CDR2 SYDVKM. This CDR3 has 16 residues. Trimming took 1 base from V and 1 from J, leaving 13 bases between them. The CDR3, as DNA: TGTGCCAGCAGTTTATTAAGGCTACCAGGGAACACTGAAGCTTTCTTT. Translating it yields CASSLLRLPGNTEAFF.